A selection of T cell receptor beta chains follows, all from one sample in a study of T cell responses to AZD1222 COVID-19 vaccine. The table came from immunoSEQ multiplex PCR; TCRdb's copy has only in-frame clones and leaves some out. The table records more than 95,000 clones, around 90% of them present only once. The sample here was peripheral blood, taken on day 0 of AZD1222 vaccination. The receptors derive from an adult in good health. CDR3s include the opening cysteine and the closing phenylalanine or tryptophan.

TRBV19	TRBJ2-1	CASSPTGWGEQFF
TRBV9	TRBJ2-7	CASSVATGSSYEQYF
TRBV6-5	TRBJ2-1	CASTPQRFSYNEQFF
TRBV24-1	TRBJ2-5	CATSDLWRYQETQYF
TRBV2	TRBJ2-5	CASSEGRVGETQYF
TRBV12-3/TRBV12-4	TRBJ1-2	CASSLANYGYTF
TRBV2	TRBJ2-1	CASRDRQGFYNEQFF
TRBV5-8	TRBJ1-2	CASSGAGAMDYGYTF
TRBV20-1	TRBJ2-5	CSASRSPGQGASWETQYF
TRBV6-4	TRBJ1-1	CASSDSKKGNTEAFF
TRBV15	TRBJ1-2	CATSRDRVWGYTF
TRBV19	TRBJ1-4	CASSPSISVLTNEKLFF
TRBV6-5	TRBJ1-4	CASSYGDSSWEKLFF
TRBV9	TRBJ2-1	CASSSGTSNEQFF